The rows below give T cell receptor beta chains drawn from one sample of a study of blood T cell repertoires in COVID-19. Only in-frame clones appear in the TCRdb table, and some are missing; sequencing was by immunoSEQ multiplex PCR. The repertoire holds about 480,000 clones, with roughly 88% as singletons. Material for sequencing was PBMCs or T cells enriched from blood (not recorded which). Source of these receptors: a woman in her forties who had recovered from COVID-19. Each CDR3 is given with its conserved first and last residue. D genes are given only for firm matches. A clone size is listed for some rows: how often the clone was seen (once, few, many), or a class if it is expanded.

j_gene	d_gene	v_gene	abundance	CDR3nt	CDR3aa
TRBJ2-1	TRBD1	TRBV4-3	NA	TGCGCCAGCAGCCAAGGGGTCCCATCGAACAGGGGCAATGAGCAGTTCTTC	CASSQGVPSNRGNEQFF
TRBJ1-5	NA	TRBV21-1	NA	TGTGCCAGCAGCAAAGTCCCCCAGGGGACAGGCAATCAGCCCCAGCATTTT	CASSKVPQGTGNQPQHF
TRBJ1-1	NA	TRBV12-3/TRBV12-4	NA	TGTGCCAGCAGTTTATCGGGGGGCACTGAAGCTTTCTTT	CASSLSGGTEAFF
TRBJ2-2	TRBD1	TRBV5-5	NA	TGTGCCAGCAGCTTAGATGGACAGGAAAACTCCGGGGACACCGGGGAGCTGTTTTTT	CASSLDGQENSGDTGELFF
TRBJ1-2	NA	TRBV27	once	TGTGCTACCAGGGCGGGGAACTATGGCTACACCTTC	CATRAGNYGYTF
TRBJ1-1	NA	TRBV6-5	NA	TGTGCCAGCAGTTACTGGAGCGATCCGGTGAACACTGAAGCTTTCTTT	CASSYWSDPVNTEAFF
TRBJ2-7	TRBD2	TRBV6-4	NA	TGTGCCAGCAGTGACTTACTAGCGGGAGACCTCTCCTACGAGCAGTACTTC	CASSDLLAGDLSYEQYF
TRBJ2-2	NA	TRBV7-9	many	TGTGCCAGCAGCTTAAATCGAATCTCGCCGAGCACCGGGGAGCTGTTTTTT	CASSLNRISPSTGELFF
TRBJ2-2	TRBD2	TRBV25-1	NA	TGTGCCAGCGCCCCCGGGGGGACTGGAACCGGGGAGCTGTTTTTT	CASAPGGTGTGELFF
TRBJ2-7	NA	TRBV20-1	NA	TGCAGTGCTAGTCAGGCTTCCGTCGAGCAGTACTTC	CSASQASVEQYF
TRBJ1-1	NA	TRBV7-9	NA	TGTGCCAGCAGCGTACAACAGGTAGAAGCTTTCTTT	CASSVQQVEAFF
TRBJ1-2	NA	TRBV10-3	NA	TGTGCCATCTACAGGGACACAGACCCTGGCTACACCTTC	CAIYRDTDPGYTF
TRBJ2-7	NA	TRBV9	few	TGTGCCAGCAGCCCGCGACCCCCGGGACTCATGTGGCGGAATGGGGGCTACGAGCAGTACTTC	CASSPRPPGLMWRNGGYEQYF
TRBJ2-3	TRBD2	TRBV2	NA	TGTGCCAGCAGTGTAGGTACTAGCGGCACAGATACGCAGTATTTT	CASSVGTSGTDTQYF
TRBJ2-7	NA	TRBV5-6	NA	TGTGCCAGCAGCTTGGCGCGGGAGCAGTACTTC	CASSLAREQYF
TRBJ1-2	TRBD1	TRBV14	NA	TGTGCCAGCAGCCCTCCAGGGGGCCGCTATGGCTACACCTTC	CASSPPGGRYGYTF
TRBJ2-1	TRBD2	TRBV13	NA	TGTGCCAGCAGCTTGGGCGGGAGGAGGGATGAGCAGTTCTTC	CASSLGGRRDEQFF
TRBJ1-1	TRBD1	TRBV7-9	once	TGTGCCAGCAGCTTAACAGGGGGCGCGGGGGTGAACACTGAAGCTTTCTTT	CASSLTGGAGVNTEAFF
TRBJ1-2	NA	TRBV12-5	NA	TGTGCTAGTGCCCAAGGAACCAGACAGGCCCAGTTCTACTATGGCTACACCTTC	CASAQGTRQAQFYYGYTF
TRBJ1-6	NA	TRBV7-9	NA	TGTGCCAGCAGCTTAGTAAGGTCGACAGGCAATAATTCACCCCTCCACTTT	CASSLVRSTGNNSPLHF
TRBJ2-3	NA	TRBV29-1	NA	TGCAGCGTTGTGCGGGGCCCAGATACGCAGTATTTT	CSVVRGPDTQYF
TRBJ1-2	TRBD1	TRBV10-3	few	TGTGCCGTCTCACTGGACAGGGCCGGTGGCTACACCTTC	CAVSLDRAGGYTF
TRBJ1-1	NA	TRBV7-2	NA	TGTGCCAGCAGCTTGAACGGAGTGAACACTGAAGCTTTCTTT	CASSLNGVNTEAFF
TRBJ1-4	NA	TRBV29-1	NA	TGCAGCGTTGGAAGGGGGGGCGCCAATGAAAAACTGTTTTTT	CSVGRGGANEKLFF
TRBJ1-1	NA	TRBV4-3	NA	TGCGCCAGCTCCCAGACAGCGACCAAGAACACTGAAGCTTTCTTT	CASSQTATKNTEAFF
TRBJ1-1	TRBD1	TRBV9	NA	TGTGCCAGCAGCGATGGGGACAGGGCCTTCACTGAAGCTTTCTTT	CASSDGDRAFTEAFF
TRBJ1-5	NA	TRBV5-1	NA	TGCGCCAGCAGGTCCGACAGGAATCAGCCCCAGCATTTT	CASRSDRNQPQHF
TRBJ1-2	TRBD1	TRBV7-9	few	TGTGCCAGCAGCTTAGTCCCAGGGGGTTACTATGGCTACACCTTC	CASSLVPGGYYGYTF
TRBJ1-2	TRBD1	TRBV24-1	once	TGTGCCACCAGTGACCCTCGGGACAGGGATCAGGGCTACACCTTC	CATSDPRDRDQGYTF
TRBJ2-7	NA	TRBV7-9	NA	TGTGCCAGCAGCAAGACAATGGAAAACGAGCAGTACTTC	CASSKTMENEQYF
TRBJ2-1	NA	TRBV2	NA	TGTGCCAGCAGTGACCTGGCAGGGTCCTACAATGAGCAGTTCTTC	CASSDLAGSYNEQFF
TRBJ1-2	NA	TRBV6-2/TRBV6-3	NA	TGTGCCAGCAGTCAAGGGGAAGGCTACACCTTC	CASSQGEGYTF
TRBJ1-1	TRBD1	TRBV6-5	NA	TGTGCCAGCACAGGGGGCTTCACTGAAGCTTTCTTT	CASTGGFTEAFF
TRBJ1-2	NA	TRBV27	NA	TGTGCCAGCAGTTTACTTCCAGGGCGGTATGGCTACACCTTC	CASSLLPGRYGYTF
TRBJ2-1	TRBD2	TRBV6-4	NA	TGTGCCAGCAGTGACTCTGTGGGACTAGCGTACAATGAGCAGTTCTTC	CASSDSVGLAYNEQFF
TRBJ1-2	NA	TRBV4-1	few	TGCGCCAGCAGCAAAGCCGGGGGGTTAGACTATGGCTACACCTTC	CASSKAGGLDYGYTF
TRBJ2-5	NA	TRBV4-3	NA	TGCGCCAGCAGCCAAGATCGCGTCGGAGAGACCCAGTACTTC	CASSQDRVGETQYF
TRBJ2-1	TRBD2	TRBV5-4	NA	TGTGCCAGCAGTTTAGCGGGAGGGTACTCCTACAATGAGCAGTTCTTC	CASSLAGGYSYNEQFF
TRBJ2-1	TRBD2	TRBV2	NA	TGTGCCAGCAGTTGGACTAGCGGGAGTAGGATTAATGAGCAGTTCTTC	CASSWTSGSRINEQFF
TRBJ1-2	NA	TRBV18	NA	TGTGCCAGCTCACCACTCGGGGGGGGCTATGGCTACACCTTC	CASSPLGGGYGYTF
TRBJ2-7	NA	TRBV29-1	NA	TGCAGCGTTGGGGGAGCCTACGAGCAGTACTTC	CSVGGAYEQYF
TRBJ1-5	NA	TRBV27	NA	TGTGCCAGCAGTTTAATGACAGGCAATCAGCCCCAGCATTTT	CASSLMTGNQPQHF
TRBJ2-5	NA	TRBV4-1	once	TGCGCCAGCAGCAAGGACAGTTTACAAGAGACCCAGTACTTC	CASSKDSLQETQYF
TRBJ2-1	NA	TRBV12-5	NA	TGTGCTAGTAGACTAGGCTCGAGCTATGAGCAGTTCTTC	CASRLGSSYEQFF
TRBJ1-5	TRBD1	TRBV12-5	NA	TGTGCTAGTGGTTTGGGGACAGGGAATCAGCCCCAGCATTTT	CASGLGTGNQPQHF
TRBJ1-2	NA	TRBV5-8	NA	TGTGCCAGCAGCTTGATCGGCTATGGCTACACCTTC	CASSLIGYGYTF
TRBJ1-5	NA	TRBV20-1	NA	TGCAGTGCCCTAAGAGACAGAGGTGAACATTTT	CSALRDRGEHF
TRBJ2-1	TRBD2	TRBV2	NA	TGTGCCAGCAGTGAAGGGGCTAGCGGGAGCTCCTACAATGAGCAGTTCTTC	CASSEGASGSSYNEQFF
TRBJ1-5	TRBD1	TRBV18	NA	TGTGCCAGCTCTCGAGGGACAGGGAGAAGCAATCAGCCCCAGCATTTT	CASSRGTGRSNQPQHF
TRBJ2-2	TRBD2	TRBV5-1	NA	TGCGCCAGCAGCATGAGGACTAGCGGGTACACCGGGGAGCTGTTTTTT	CASSMRTSGYTGELFF
TRBJ1-1	TRBD1	TRBV20-1	NA	TGCAGTGCTAGTCCCGGGACAGGGGACAACACTGAAGCTTTCTTT	CSASPGTGDNTEAFF
TRBJ2-7	NA	TRBV6-5	NA	TGTGCCAGCAGTTACAGGGCAGGGATCCACGAGCAGTACTTC	CASSYRAGIHEQYF
TRBJ2-1	NA	TRBV12-3/TRBV12-4	once	TGTGCCAGCAGTCCTCCGCCGGGGAATGAGCAGTTCTTC	CASSPPPGNEQFF
TRBJ1-2	NA	TRBV7-8	NA	TGTGCCAGCAACCTACAGGATGGGGACTATGGCTACACCTTC	CASNLQDGDYGYTF
TRBJ1-1	NA	TRBV19	NA	TGTGCCAGTAGTCCCCGTGGAGGGATTGGCACTGAAGCTTTCTTT	CASSPRGGIGTEAFF
TRBJ1-1	TRBD1	TRBV5-1	NA	TGCGCCAGCAGACAAAGGACAGGGGGGACCTTGAACACTGAAGCTTTCTTT	CASRQRTGGTLNTEAFF
TRBJ1-6	NA	TRBV4-1	NA	TGCGCCAGCAGCCAAGATCCGGCCGGGAGCTCCTATAATTCACCCCTCCACTTT	CASSQDPAGSSYNSPLHF
TRBJ2-1	NA	TRBV7-9	NA	TGTGCCAGCAGCCCGGACAATGAGCAGTTCTTC	CASSPDNEQFF
TRBJ2-3	NA	TRBV5-1	NA	TGCGCCAGCAGCTCCGACCCGGGAGCCTATACGCAGTATTTT	CASSSDPGAYTQYF
TRBJ1-4	TRBD1	TRBV25-1	NA	TGTGCCAGCAGTGCGACAGGGCGAGGAGAAAAACTGTTTTTT	CASSATGRGEKLFF